This passage covers 22 T cell receptor beta chains from one sample sequenced in a study of T cell responses to AZD1222 COVID-19 vaccine. Clones were read by immunoSEQ multiplex PCR, and TCRdb kept only the in-frame ones, dropping some. This table has 40,000 or so clones, 65% to 85% appearing once. Source: peripheral blood, taken 28 days after the second AZD1222 dose. All receptors come from an adult who received the AZD1222 COVID-19 vaccine.

The chain uses TRBV19 and TRBJ2-1; 9 nucleotides align to TRBD1. The germline V gene encodes CDR1 LNHDA and CDR2 SQIVND (reference sequence). This CDR3 spans 15 amino acids. J lost 5 bases, V lost 3 bases, and 5 bases had no gene match. The CDR3 is CASSMRTGAHNEQFF. The CDR3, as DNA: TGTGCCAGTAGTATGCGGACAGGGGCGCACAATGAGCAGTTCTTC.

The CDR3 reads CASSLRALGGKNIQYF. The CDR3, as DNA: TGTGCCAGCAGTTTACGGGCGCTCGGTGGCAAAAACATTCAGTACTTC. The rearrangement links TRBV27 to TRBJ2-4; D unresolved. The V end was cut by 2 bases, the J end by 3 bases, with 14 bases between. This CDR3 has 16 residues. The germline CDR1 and CDR2 sequences are MNHEY and SMNVEV (reference sequence).

This clone appeared a single time. This chain connects TRBV6-1 to TRBJ1-5, with a weak D call TRBD1 (5 bases). Trimming removed 3 bases at V and 11 bases at J, with 20 bases between. CDR1 is MNHNS and CDR2 is SASEGT in the germline V gene. This CDR3 contains 15 residues. The CDR3 sequence: CASSELAQGLGAQHF. The DNA for the CDR3 is TGTGCCAGCAGTGAGTTGGCGCAGGGACTAGGGGCCCAGCATTTT.

The J gene is TRBJ1-6, the V gene TRBV7-8, with 8 bases fitting TRBD1. J lost 0 bases, V lost 1 base, and 5 bases had no gene match. Germline values: CDR1 SGHVS, CDR2 FQNEAQ. The CDR3 length is 18 residues. As DNA, the CDR3 is TGTGCCAGCAGCTTAGACCCCACAGGGGGCTCCTATAATTCACCCCTCCACTTT. This codes for CASSLDPTGGSYNSPLHF.

This chain links TRBV19 with TRBJ1-1, with 7 bases fitting TRBD1. Germline V gives CDR1 LNHDA, CDR2 SQIVND (reference sequence). J gave up 4 bases and V 6 bases, and 11 bases lay outside the gene matches. This CDR3 has 15 amino acids. CDR3 bases: TGTGCCAGTAGCCTTCGACAGGGCCTGAGCACTGAAGCTTTCTTT. It is translated as CASSLRQGLSTEAFF.

This clone qualifies as medium-sized. This chain uses TRBV25-1 with TRBJ1-2, with D unclear. The germline V gene encodes CDR1 MGHDK and CDR2 SYGVNS. The CDR3 loop spans 14 amino acids. V was trimmed by 5 bases and J by 2 bases, leaving 12 bases between them. Written as DNA, the CDR3 is TGTGCCAGCAGTCCTAGGATTTTAAACTATGGCTACACCTTC. Its protein product is CASSPRILNYGYTF.

The chain couples TRBV5-4 to TRBJ2-5; D may match TRBD1 or TRBD2 (5 bases each). The V gene lost 4 bases and the J gene lost 5 bases, with 12 bases spanning the gap. The CDR3 sequence is 13 residues long. Germline CDR1 SGHNT, CDR2 YYREEE (reference sequence). The CDR3, as DNA: TGTGCCAGCAGCCTACGGGACGGTGAGACCCAGTACTTC. Its protein product is CASSLRDGETQYF.

The chain couples TRBV5-1 to TRBJ2-2, with no clear D. The germline gives CDR1 SGHRS, CDR2 YFSETQ. The CDR3 sequence is 13 residues long. V shed 1 base and J shed 4 bases, with 5 bases lying between them. The CDR3 DNA follows: TGCGCCAGCAGCTTGCCTCTCACCGGGGAGCTGTTTTTT. Its protein product is CASSLPLTGELFF.

Judged by abundance, this clone is large. The chain joins TRBV27 to TRBJ1-2, with 7 bases lining up with TRBD1. This CDR3 comprises 14 residues. CDR1 is MNHEY, CDR2 SMNVEV, per germline (reference sequence). With V trimmed by 2 bases and J by 2 bases, 2 bases remained unmatched. CDR3 protein: CASSLQGGNYGYTF. The CDR3 DNA is TGTGCCAGCAGTTTACAGGGGGGAAACTATGGCTACACCTTC.

The table lists this clone with a few counts. The CDR3 here is CSVRAGGSGDTQYF. The CDR3 DNA is TGCAGCGTTCGAGCGGGGGGGTCCGGAGATACGCAGTATTTT. The chain couples TRBV29-1 to TRBJ2-3; the match to TRBD2 covers 10 bases. The ends lost 5 bases at V and 5 bases at J; junction bases unmatched: 7. The CDR3 runs 14 residues. Germline V gene sequence: CDR1 SQVTM, CDR2 ANQGSEA.

This clone appeared once. The chain has TRBV5-6 and TRBJ1-2; D may be TRBD1 (5 bases). The CDR3 consists of 14 residues. Trimming removed 4 bases at V and 1 base at J, with 11 bases between. Per the germline V gene, CDR1 is SGHDT and CDR2 is YYEEEE. CDR3 coding DNA: TGTGCCAGCAGCGGTCAGGGAGGTAACTATGGCTACACCTTC. Translating it yields CASSGQGGNYGYTF.

The V call is TRBV13, the J call TRBJ2-2, with 8 bases aligning to TRBD1. The CDR3 runs 16 residues. Unmatched junction bases numbered 9, after V lost 5 bases and J lost 4 bases. Germline lookup yields CDR1 PRHDT and CDR2 FYEKMQ (reference sequence). The chain's CDR3 is CASSRIGTGFTGELFF. In nucleotides, the CDR3 is TGTGCCAGCAGCCGGATAGGGACAGGTTTCACCGGGGAGCTGTTTTTT.

The chain uses TRBV4-1 and TRBJ2-5; unclear D gene. Per the germline V gene, CDR1 is MGHRA and CDR2 is YSYEKL. The CDR3 runs to 15 residues. V was shortened by 1 base and J by 0 bases, with 9 bases between the two germline ends. The chain's CDR3 is CASSQGWGNQETQYF. The CDR3 DNA reads as TGCGCCAGCAGCCAAGGTTGGGGTAACCAAGAGACCCAGTACTTC.

The chain combines TRBV9 with TRBJ2-7; 7 positions match TRBD2. The junction had 2 bases not matched to a gene; V was cut back by 0 bases and J by 2 bases. This CDR3 is built from 14 residues. CDR1 SGDLS and CDR2 YYNGEE come from the germline V gene. The CDR3 region has the DNA TGTGCCAGCAGCGTAGCGGGGGGAACCTACGAGCAGTACTTC. It encodes CASSVAGGTYEQYF. The whole variable domain, remainder taken from reference TRBV9 and TRBJ2-7, is DSGVTQTPKHLITATGQRVTLRCSPRSGDLSVYWYQQSLDQGLQFLIQYYNGEERAKGNILERFSAQQFPDLHSELNLSSLELGDSALYFCASSVAGGTYEQYFGPGTRLTVT.

This clone was counted between two and nine times. The chain uses TRBV19 and TRBJ1-2, with TRBD1 matching 9 bases. After removal of 7 bases from V and 5 bases from J, the junction contained 11 bases not matched to a gene. Germline V lookup: CDR1 LNHDA, CDR2 SQIVND (reference sequence). This CDR3 contains 15 residues. The CDR3 DNA reads TGTGCCAGTAAACCGACGGGACAGGGAGAATATGGCTACACCTTC. Translated: CASKPTGQGEYGYTF.

The CDR3 DNA is TGTGCCAGCAGCCGTATTCTTGGGGGGCTCTACGAGCAGTACTTC. This encodes CASSRILGGLYEQYF. V is TRBV6-1 and J is TRBJ2-7; D might be TRBD1 or TRBD2, each matching 6 bases. The CDR3 length is 15 residues. In germline, CDR1 is MNHNS, CDR2 SASEGT. The V end lost 6 bases, the J end lost 3 bases, and 18 bases lay between the germline ends.

The chain couples TRBV4-1 to TRBJ2-1; 8 bases are a match to TRBD2. Germline V CDR1 and CDR2: MGHRA, YSYEKL. Losses at the gene ends were 0 bases for V and 4 bases for J; bases not matched to a gene: 11. This CDR3 comprises 18 residues. The CDR3 DNA reads as TGCGCCAGCAGCCAAGATGGAAAAGGAGCGGGGGTTTACAATGAGCAGTTCTTC. Translation: CASSQDGKGAGVYNEQFF.

This rearrangement joins TRBV5-6 to TRBJ2-3; 13 bases fit TRBD2. With V trimmed by 6 bases and J by 5 bases, 6 bases remained unmatched. There are 15 residues in the CDR3. The germline V gene has CDR1 SGHDT and CDR2 YYEEEE. The CDR3 DNA is TGTGCCAGCACCGAGGGACTAGCGGGGAAAGATACGCAGTATTTT. Its translation: CASTEGLAGKDTQYF.

The rearrangement joins TRBV3-1 (or the pseudogene TRBV3-2) to TRBJ1-1; D gene uncertain. CDR3 size: 14 residues. In germline, CDR1 is LGHDT, CDR2 YNNKEL (reference sequence). V gave up 3 bases and J gave up 5 bases, with 13 bases separating them. CDR3 sequence: CASSQGGKGTEAFF. The CDR3 bases are TGTGCCAGCAGCCAGGGCGGGAAAGGGACTGAAGCTTTCTTT.

This rearrangement joins TRBV5-1 to TRBJ1-1; TRBD1 agrees at 8 bases. Germline values: CDR1 SGHRS, CDR2 YFSETQ. This CDR3 is built from 15 residues. V shed 0 bases and J 10 bases; nucleotides not matched to a gene: 11. CDR3 amino acids: CASSLAGDRGIRAFF. CDR3 coding DNA: TGCGCCAGCAGCTTGGCTGGAGACAGGGGCATAAGAGCTTTCTTT.

V is TRBV9 and J is TRBJ1-2; 10 bases are a match to TRBD1. Germline loops: CDR1 SGDLS, CDR2 YYNGEE. Trimming took 3 bases from V and 8 from J; bases not matched to a gene: 13. The CDR3 consists of 16 residues. The CDR3 region is CASSGPSGTGAVGYTF. The CDR3 DNA sequence: TGTGCCAGCAGCGGCCCCTCCGGGACAGGGGCGGTCGGCTACACCTTC.

This clone was recorded a few times. This sequence joins TRBV7-3 and TRBJ1-3, with D maybe TRBD1 (5 bases). The CDR3 covers 16 residues. The ends were cut back, 5 bases at V and 0 bases at J, with 14 bases in the middle. Germline V gene lookup returns CDR1 SGHTA and CDR2 FQGTGA. The CDR3 nucleotides are TGTGCCAGCAGCCGGGGAGGGGAAAACTCTGGAAACACCATATATTTT. It encodes CASSRGGENSGNTIYF.